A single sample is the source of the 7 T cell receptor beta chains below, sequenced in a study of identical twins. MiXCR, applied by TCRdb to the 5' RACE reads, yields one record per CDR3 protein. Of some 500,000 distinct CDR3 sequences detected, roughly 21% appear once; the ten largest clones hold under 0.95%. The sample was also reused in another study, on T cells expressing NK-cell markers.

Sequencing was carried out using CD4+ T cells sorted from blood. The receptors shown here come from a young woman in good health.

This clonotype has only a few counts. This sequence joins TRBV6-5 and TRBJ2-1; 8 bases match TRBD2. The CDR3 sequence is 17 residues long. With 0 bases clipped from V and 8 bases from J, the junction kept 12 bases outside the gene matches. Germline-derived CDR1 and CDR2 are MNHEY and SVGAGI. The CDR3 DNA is TGTGCCAGCAGTTACTCGAGTAGAGCTAGCGGGTACCATGAGCAGTTCTTC. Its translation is CASSYSSRASGYHEQFF.

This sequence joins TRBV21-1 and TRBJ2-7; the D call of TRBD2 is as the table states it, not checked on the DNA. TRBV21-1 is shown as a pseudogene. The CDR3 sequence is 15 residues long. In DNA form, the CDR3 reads TGTGCCAGCAGCACCCGACTCCGCTACGGGCACGAGCAGTACTTC. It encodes CASSTRLRYGHEQYF.

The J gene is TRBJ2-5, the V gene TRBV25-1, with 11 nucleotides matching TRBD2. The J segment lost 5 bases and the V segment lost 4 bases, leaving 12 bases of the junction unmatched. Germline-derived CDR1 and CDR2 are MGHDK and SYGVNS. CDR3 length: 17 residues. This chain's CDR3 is CASSGTLAGEVRETQYF. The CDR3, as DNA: TGTGCCAGCAGTGGTACACTAGCGGGAGAGGTCAGGGAGACCCAGTACTTC.

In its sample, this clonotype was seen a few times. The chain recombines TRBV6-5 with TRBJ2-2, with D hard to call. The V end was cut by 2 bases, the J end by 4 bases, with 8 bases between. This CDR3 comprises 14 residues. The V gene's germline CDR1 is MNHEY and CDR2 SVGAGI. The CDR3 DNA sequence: TGTGCCAGCAGTTACCAAGACGCCACCGGGGAGCTGTTTTTT. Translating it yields CASSYQDATGELFF.

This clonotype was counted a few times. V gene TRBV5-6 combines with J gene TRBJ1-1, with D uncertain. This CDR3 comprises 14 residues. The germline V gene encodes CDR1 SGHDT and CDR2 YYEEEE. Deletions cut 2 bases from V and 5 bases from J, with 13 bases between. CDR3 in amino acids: CASSFQFPGTEAFF. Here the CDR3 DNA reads TGTGCCAGCAGCTTCCAGTTCCCGGGGACTGAAGCTTTCTTT.

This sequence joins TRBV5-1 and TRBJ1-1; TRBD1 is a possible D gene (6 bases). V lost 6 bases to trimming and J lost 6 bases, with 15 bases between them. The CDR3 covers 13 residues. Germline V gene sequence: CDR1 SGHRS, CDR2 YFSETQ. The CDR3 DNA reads TGCGCCAGCAACTCAGAACAGGGATCTGAAGCTTTCTTT. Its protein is CASNSEQGSEAFF.

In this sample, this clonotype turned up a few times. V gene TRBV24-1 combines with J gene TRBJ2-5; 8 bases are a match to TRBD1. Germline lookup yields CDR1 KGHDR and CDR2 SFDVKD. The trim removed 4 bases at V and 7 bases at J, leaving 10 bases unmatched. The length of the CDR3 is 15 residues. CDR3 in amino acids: CATSDRGRRLGTQYF. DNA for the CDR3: TGTGCCACCAGTGACAGGGGGCGACGCTTGGGGACCCAGTACTTC.